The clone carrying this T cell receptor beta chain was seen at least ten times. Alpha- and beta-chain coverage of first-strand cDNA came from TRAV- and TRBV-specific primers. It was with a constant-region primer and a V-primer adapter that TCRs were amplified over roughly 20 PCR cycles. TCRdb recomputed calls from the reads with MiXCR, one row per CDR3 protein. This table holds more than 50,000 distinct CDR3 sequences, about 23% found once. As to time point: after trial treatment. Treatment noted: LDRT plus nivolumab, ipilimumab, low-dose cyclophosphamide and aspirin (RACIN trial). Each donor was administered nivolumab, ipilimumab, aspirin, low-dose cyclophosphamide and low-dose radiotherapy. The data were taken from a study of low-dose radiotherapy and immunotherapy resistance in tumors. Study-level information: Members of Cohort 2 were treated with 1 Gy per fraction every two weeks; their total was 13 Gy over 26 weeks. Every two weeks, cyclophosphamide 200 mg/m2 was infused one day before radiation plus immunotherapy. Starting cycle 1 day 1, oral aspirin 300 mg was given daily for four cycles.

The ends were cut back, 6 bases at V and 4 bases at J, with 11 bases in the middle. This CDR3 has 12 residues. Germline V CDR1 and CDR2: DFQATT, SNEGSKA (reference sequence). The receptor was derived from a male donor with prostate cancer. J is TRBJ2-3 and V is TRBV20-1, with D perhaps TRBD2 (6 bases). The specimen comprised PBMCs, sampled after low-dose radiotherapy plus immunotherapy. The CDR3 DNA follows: TGCAGTGCGCGGGGTCAGGCAGATACGCAGTATTTT. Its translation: CSARGQADTQYF.